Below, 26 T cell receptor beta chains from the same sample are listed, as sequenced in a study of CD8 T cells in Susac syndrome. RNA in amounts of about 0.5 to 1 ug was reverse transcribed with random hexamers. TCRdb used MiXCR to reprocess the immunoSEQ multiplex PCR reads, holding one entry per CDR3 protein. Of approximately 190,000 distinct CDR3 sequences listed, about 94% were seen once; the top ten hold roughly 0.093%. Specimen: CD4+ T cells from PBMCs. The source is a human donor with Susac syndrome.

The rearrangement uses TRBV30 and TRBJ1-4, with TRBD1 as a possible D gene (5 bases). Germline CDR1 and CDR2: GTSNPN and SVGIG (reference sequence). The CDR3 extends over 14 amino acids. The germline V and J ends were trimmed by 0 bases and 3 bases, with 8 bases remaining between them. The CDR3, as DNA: TGTGCCTGGAGTGTTGGGGGAGCTAATGAAAAACTGTTTTTT. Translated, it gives CAWSVGGANEKLFF.

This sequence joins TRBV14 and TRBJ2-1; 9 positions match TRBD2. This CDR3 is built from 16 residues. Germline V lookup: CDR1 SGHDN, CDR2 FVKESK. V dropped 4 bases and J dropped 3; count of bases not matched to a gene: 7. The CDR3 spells CASSLLAGRIYNEQFF. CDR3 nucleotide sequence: TGTGCCAGCAGCCTCCTAGCGGGGAGGATCTACAATGAGCAGTTCTTC.

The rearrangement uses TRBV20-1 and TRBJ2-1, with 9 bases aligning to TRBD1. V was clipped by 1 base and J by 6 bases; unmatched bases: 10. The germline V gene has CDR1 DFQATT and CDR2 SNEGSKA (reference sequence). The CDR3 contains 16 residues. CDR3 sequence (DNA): TGCAGTGCTAGAGGGTGGGGACAGGGTTCCGGCAATGAGCAGTTCTTC. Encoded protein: CSARGWGQGSGNEQFF.

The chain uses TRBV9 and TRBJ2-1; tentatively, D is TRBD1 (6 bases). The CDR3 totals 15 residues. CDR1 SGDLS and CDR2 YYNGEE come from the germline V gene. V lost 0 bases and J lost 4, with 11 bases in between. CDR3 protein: CASSVDEGEYNEQFF. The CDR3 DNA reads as TGTGCCAGCAGCGTAGATGAGGGGGAGTACAATGAGCAGTTCTTC.

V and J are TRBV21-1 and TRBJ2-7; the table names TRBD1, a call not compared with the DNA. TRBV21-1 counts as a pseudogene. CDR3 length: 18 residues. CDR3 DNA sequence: TGTGCCAGCAGCAAATTGGACCCCCGGGACAGGGGATTCTACGAGCAGTACTTC. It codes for CASSKLDPRDRGFYEQYF.

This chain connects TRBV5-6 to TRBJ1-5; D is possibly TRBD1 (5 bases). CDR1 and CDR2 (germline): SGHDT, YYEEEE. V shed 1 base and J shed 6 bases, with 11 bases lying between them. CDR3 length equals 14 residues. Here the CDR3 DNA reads TGTGCCAGCAGCTTGTTACAGGAAGGTCAGCCCCAGCATTTT. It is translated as CASSLLQEGQPQHF. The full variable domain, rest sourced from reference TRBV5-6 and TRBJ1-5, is DAGVTQSPTHLIKTRGQQVTLRCSPKSGHDTVSWYQQALGQGPQFIFQYYEEEERQRGNFPDRFSGHQFPNYSSELNVNALLLGDSALYLCASSLLQEGQPQHFGDGTRLSIL.

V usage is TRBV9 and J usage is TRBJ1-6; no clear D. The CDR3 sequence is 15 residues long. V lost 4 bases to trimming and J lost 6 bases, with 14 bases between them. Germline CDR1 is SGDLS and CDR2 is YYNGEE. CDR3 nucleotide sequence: TGTGCCAGCAGCCAAGAGGACTCACCTAATTCACCCCTCCACTTT. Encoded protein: CASSQEDSPNSPLHF.

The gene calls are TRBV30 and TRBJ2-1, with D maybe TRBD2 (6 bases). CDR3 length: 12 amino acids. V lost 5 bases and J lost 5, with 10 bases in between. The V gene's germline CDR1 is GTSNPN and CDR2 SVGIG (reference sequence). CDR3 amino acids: CAWGGLNNEQFF. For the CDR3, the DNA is TGTGCCTGGGGGGGACTTAACAATGAGCAGTTCTTC.

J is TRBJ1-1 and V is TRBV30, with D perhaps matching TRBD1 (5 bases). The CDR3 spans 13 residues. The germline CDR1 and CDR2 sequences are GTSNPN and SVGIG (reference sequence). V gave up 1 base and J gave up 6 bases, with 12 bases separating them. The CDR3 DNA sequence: TGTGCCTGGAGTGACAGGACGGGCGCTGAAGCTTTCTTT. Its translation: CAWSDRTGAEAFF.

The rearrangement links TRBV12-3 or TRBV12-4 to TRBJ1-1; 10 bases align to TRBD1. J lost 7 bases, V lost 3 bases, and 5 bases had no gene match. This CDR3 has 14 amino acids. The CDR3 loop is CASSFVGQGREAFF. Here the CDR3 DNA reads TGTGCCAGCAGTTTCGTGGGACAGGGGCGTGAAGCTTTCTTT.

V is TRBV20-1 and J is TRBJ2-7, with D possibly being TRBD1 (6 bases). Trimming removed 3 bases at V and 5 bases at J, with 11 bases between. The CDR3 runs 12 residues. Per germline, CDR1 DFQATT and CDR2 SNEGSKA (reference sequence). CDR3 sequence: CSARAGQNEQYF. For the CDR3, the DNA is TGCAGTGCTAGGGCCGGACAGAACGAGCAGTACTTC.

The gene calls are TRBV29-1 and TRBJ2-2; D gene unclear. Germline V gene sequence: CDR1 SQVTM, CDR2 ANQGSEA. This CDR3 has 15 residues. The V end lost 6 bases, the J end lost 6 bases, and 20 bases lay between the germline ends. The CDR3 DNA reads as TGCAGCGTGCGACCAGGCCTTGTTGGGGCCGGGGAGCTGTTTTTT. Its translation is CSVRPGLVGAGELFF.

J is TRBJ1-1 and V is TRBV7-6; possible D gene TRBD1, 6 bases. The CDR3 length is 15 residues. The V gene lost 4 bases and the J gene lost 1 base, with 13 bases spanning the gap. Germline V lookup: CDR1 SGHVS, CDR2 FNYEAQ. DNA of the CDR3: TGTGCCAGCAGCTCTTTAGGGGGTCGGAACACTGAAGCTTTCTTT. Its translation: CASSSLGGRNTEAFF.

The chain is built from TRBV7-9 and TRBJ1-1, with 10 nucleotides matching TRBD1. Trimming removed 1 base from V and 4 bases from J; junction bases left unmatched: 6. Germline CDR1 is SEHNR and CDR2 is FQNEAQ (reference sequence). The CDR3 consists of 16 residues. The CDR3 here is CASSLEPGQGFTEAFF. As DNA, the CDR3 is TGTGCCAGCAGCTTAGAGCCGGGACAGGGGTTCACTGAAGCTTTCTTT.

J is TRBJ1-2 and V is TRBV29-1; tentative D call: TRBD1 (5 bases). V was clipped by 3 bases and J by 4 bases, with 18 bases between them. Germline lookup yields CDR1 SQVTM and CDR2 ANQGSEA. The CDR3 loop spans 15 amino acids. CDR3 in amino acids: CSVDQAREALYGYTF. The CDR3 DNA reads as TGCAGCGTTGATCAGGCCAGGGAGGCTCTCTATGGCTACACCTTC.

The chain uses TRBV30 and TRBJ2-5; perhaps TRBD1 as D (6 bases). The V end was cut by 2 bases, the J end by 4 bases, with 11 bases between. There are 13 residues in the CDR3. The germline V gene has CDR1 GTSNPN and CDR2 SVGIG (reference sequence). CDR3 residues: CAWSLPGVETQYF. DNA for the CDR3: TGTGCCTGGAGTTTGCCAGGGGTAGAGACCCAGTACTTC.

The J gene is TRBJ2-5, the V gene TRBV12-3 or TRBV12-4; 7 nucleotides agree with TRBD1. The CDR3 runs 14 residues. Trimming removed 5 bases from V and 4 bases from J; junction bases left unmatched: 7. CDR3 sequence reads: CASSLGQDVETQYF. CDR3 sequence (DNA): TGTGCCAGCAGTCTAGGACAGGACGTAGAGACCCAGTACTTC.

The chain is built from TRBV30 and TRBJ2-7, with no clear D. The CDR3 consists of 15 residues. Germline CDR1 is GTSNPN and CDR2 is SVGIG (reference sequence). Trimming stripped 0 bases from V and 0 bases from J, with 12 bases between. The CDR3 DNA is TGTGCCTGGAGTGTACATGAGGCGAGCTCCTACGAGCAGTACTTC. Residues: CAWSVHEASSYEQYF.

In DNA form, the CDR3 reads TGTGCCAGCAGTTTGACAGGGGGCCTTGTCGGGGAGACCCAGTACTTC. Translating gives CASSLTGGLVGETQYF. The rearrangement joins TRBV6-6 to TRBJ2-5, with 10 bases aligning to TRBD1. Per germline, CDR1 MNHNY and CDR2 SVGAGI (reference sequence). CDR3 length: 16 residues. The trim removed 4 bases at V and 5 bases at J, leaving 10 bases unmatched.

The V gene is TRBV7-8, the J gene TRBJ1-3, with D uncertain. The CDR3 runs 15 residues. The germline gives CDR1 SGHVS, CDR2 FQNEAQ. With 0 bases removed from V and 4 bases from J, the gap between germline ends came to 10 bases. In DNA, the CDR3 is TGTGCCAGCAGCTTAGCGGAAGCATCAGGAAACACCATATATTTT. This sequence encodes CASSLAEASGNTIYF.

CDR3 protein: CASKFGGEPSAVQFF. In DNA, the CDR3 is TGTGCCAGCAAGTTTGGGGGGGAGCCTTCGGCTGTGCAGTTCTTC. J is TRBJ2-1 and V is TRBV2; 7 nucleotides agree with TRBD2. The CDR3 has 15 residues. CDR1 and CDR2 (germline): SNHLY, FYNNEI. V dropped 7 bases and J dropped 12; count of bases not matched to a gene: 18.

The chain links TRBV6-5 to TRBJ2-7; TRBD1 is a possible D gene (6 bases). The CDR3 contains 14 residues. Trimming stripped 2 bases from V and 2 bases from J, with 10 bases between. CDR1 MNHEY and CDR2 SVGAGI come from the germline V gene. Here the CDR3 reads CASSYGTQAYEQYF. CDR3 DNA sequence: TGTGCCAGCAGTTACGGGACACAGGCCTACGAGCAGTACTTC.

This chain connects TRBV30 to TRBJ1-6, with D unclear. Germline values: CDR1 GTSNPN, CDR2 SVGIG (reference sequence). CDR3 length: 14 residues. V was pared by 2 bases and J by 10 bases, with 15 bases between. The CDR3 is CAWSQAAGRSPLHF. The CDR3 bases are TGTGCCTGGAGTCAGGCGGCCGGCCGATCACCCCTCCACTTT.

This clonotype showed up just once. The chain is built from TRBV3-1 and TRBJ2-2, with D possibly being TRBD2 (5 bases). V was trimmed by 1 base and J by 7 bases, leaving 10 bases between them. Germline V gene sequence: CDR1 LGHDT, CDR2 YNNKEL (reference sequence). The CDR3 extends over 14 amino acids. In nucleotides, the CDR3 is TGTGCCAGCAGCCAAGTGGGAGCGATCGGGGAGCTGTTTTTT. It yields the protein CASSQVGAIGELFF.

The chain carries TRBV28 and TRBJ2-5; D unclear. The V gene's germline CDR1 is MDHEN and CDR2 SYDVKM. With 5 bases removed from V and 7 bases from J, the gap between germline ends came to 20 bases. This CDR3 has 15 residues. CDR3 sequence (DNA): TGTGCCAGCAGTCTCCAACTGGGCAGCAGCTTGACCCAGTACTTC. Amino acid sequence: CASSLQLGSSLTQYF.

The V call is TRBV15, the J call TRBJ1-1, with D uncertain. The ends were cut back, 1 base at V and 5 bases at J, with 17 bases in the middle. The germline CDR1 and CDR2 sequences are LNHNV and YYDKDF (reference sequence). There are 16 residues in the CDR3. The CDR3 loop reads CATSRAPSKGGTEAFF. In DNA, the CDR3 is TGTGCCACCAGCAGAGCCCCCAGTAAGGGAGGGACTGAAGCTTTCTTT.